A single T cell receptor beta chain is shown here with its context. These data originate in a study of blood T cell repertoires in COVID-19. About the research overall: COVID-19 samples collected from the United States, Italy and Spain covered acute and convalescent phases. PBMCs, B-cell-depleted T cells, or T cells were the source of the cDNA or gDNA that made up the material.

V dropped 1 base and J dropped 4 bases, with 14 bases sitting between them. Germline values: CDR1 LGHDT, CDR2 YNNKEL (reference sequence). The CDR3 has 16 residues. Authors' data handling: Amplification from reference gene primers served as the basis for estimated nucleated cell counts. TCRdb keeps only in-frame clones here, not all; method: immunoSEQ multiplex PCR. V, J and clone size are taken as reported in that table, and D and trimming were inferred from the DNA itself. The sample records about 93,000 clones, approximately 86% being singletons. The chain uses TRBV3-1 (or the pseudogene TRBV3-2) and TRBJ1-3, with D tentatively TRBD1 (5 bases). The sequence was collected from a woman over 75 with acute or convalescent COVID-19. The material sequenced was peripheral blood. The DNA of the CDR3 is TGTGCCAGCAGCCAAGGCGGAGGGGCGCTGGGAAACACCATATATTTT. Its protein product is CASSQGGGALGNTIYF.